This entry concerns a single T cell receptor (beta chain). Clones were sequenced by immunoSEQ multiplex PCR, and TCRdb holds only the in-frame ones, with some missing. The top ten clones hold less than 8.5% of a sample with about 200,000 clones, approximately 83% of them seen once. V lost 4 bases, J lost 3 bases, and 12 bases stayed unmatched. This CDR3 has 17 residues. Germline loops: CDR1 MDHEN, CDR2 SYDVKM. This entry is derived from a study of blood T cell repertoires in COVID-19. Input material: PBMCs or T cells enriched from blood (not recorded which). The chain combines TRBV28 with TRBJ2-1; TRBD2 matches 7 bases. This receptor was obtained from a middle-aged man who had recovered from COVID-19. CDR3 coding DNA: TGTGCCAGCAGTTCCCCCCCGGGGCGGGGGATCTACAATGAGCAGTTCTTC. Protein: CASSSPPGRGIYNEQFF.